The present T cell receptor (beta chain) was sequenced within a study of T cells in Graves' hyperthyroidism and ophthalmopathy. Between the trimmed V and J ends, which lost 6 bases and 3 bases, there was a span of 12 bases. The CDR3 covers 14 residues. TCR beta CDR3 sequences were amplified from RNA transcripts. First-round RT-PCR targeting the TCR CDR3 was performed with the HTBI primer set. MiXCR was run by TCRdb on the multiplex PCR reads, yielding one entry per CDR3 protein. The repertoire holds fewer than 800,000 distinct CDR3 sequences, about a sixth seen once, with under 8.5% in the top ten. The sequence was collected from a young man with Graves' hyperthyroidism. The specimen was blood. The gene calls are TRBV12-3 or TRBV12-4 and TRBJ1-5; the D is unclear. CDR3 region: CASSPQSPNQPQHF. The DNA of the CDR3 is TGTGCCAGCAGCCCACAGAGCCCCAATCAGCCCCAGCATTTT.